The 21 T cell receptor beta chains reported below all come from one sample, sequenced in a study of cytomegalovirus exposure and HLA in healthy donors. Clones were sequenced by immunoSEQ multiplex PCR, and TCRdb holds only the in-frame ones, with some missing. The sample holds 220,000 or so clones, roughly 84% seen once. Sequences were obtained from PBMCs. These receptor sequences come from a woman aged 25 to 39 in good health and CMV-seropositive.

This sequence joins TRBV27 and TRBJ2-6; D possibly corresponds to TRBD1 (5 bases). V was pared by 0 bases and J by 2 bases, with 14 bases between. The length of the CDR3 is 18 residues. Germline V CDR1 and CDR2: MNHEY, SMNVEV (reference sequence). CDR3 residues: CASSLSMATQAGANVLTF. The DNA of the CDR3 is TGTGCCAGCAGTTTATCGATGGCGACACAGGCTGGGGCCAACGTCCTGACTTTC.

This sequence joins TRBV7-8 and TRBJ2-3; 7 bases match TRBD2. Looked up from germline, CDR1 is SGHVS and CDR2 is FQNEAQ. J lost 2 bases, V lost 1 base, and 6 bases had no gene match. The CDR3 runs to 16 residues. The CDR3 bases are TGTGCCAGCAGCTTAGTTCCTAGCGGAAACACAGATACGCAGTATTTT. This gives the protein CASSLVPSGNTDTQYF.

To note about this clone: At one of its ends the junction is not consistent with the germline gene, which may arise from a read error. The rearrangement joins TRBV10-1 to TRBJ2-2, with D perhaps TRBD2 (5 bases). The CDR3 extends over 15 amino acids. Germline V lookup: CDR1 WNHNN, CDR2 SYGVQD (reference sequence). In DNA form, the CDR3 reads TGCGCCAGCAGTGAGTCGATCGGGAACGCCGGGGAGCTGTTTTTT. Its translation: CASSESIGNAGELFF.

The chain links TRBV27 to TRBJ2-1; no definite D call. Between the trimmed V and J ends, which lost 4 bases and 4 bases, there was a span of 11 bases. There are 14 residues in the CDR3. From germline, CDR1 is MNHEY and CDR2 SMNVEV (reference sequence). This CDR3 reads CASSWATEYNEQFF. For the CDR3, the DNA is TGTGCCAGCAGTTGGGCTACCGAATACAATGAGCAGTTCTTC.

The CDR3, as DNA: TGTGCCAGCAGCCAAGGTGTAGCCGATGAAAAACTGTTTTTT. This encodes CASSQGVADEKLFF. The rearrangement joins TRBV4-2 to TRBJ1-4; D call uncertain. The germline V gene has CDR1 LGHNA and CDR2 YNFKEQ. CDR3 size: 14 residues. V was cut by 1 base and J by 6 bases, with 9 bases left in between.

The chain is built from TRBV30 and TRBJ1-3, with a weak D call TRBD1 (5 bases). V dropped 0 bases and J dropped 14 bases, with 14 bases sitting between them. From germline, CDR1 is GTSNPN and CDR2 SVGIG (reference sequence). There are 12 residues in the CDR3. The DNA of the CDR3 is TGTGCCTGGAGTGTAACTGTTGGGGGTTTATATTTT. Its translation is CAWSVTVGGLYF.

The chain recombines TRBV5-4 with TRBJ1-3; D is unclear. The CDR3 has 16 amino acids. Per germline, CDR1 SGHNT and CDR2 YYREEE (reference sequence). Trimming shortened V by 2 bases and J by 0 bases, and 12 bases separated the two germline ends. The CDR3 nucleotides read TGTGCCAGCAGCTTCTGGACCCAAGACTCTGGAAACACCATATATTTT. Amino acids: CASSFWTQDSGNTIYF.

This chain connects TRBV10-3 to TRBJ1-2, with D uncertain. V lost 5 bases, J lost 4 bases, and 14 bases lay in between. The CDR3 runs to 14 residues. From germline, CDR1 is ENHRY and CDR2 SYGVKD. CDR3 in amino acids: CAISTTGEVYGYTF. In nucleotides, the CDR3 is TGTGCCATCAGTACCACCGGGGAAGTCTATGGCTACACCTTC.

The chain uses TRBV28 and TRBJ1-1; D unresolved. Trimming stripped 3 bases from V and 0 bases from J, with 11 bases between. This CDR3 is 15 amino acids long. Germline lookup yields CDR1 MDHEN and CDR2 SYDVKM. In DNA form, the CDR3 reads TGTGCCAGCAGTTTGAGTGACCCAATGAACACTGAAGCTTTCTTT. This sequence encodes CASSLSDPMNTEAFF.

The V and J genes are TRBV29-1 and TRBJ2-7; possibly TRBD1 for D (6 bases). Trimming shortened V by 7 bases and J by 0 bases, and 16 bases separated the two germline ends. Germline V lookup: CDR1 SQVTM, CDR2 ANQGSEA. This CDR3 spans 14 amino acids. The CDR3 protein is CSARGITSSYEQYF. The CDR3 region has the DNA TGCAGCGCCAGGGGCATCACCAGCTCCTACGAGCAGTACTTC.

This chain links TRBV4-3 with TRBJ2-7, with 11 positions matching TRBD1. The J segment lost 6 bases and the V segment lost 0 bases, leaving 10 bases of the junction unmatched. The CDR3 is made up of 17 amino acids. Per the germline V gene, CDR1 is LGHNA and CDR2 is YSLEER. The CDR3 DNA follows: TGCGCCAGCAGCCAAGATAATTGGAGGACAGGGGGCAGCGAGCAGTACTTC. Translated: CASSQDNWRTGGSEQYF.

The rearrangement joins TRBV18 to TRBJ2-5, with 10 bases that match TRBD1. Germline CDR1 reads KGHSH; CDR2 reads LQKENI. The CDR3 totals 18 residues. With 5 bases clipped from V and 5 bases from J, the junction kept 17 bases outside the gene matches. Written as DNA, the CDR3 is TGTGCCAGCTCATCGCGGCCGGGACAGGGGACGTCCCAGGAGACCCAGTACTTC. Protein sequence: CASSSRPGQGTSQETQYF.

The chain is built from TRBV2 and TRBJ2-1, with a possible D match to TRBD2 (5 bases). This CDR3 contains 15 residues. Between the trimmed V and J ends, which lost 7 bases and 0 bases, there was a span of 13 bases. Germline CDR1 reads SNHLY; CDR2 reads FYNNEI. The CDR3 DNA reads TGTGCCAGCACTGGAGGCCCGAACTCCTACAATGAGCAGTTCTTC. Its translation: CASTGGPNSYNEQFF.

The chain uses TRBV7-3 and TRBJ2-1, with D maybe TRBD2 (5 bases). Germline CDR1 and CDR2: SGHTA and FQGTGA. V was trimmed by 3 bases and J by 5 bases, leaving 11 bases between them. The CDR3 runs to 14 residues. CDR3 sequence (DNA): TGTGCCAGCAGCTTTATAGCGTCTAACAATGAGCAGTTCTTC. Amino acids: CASSFIASNNEQFF.

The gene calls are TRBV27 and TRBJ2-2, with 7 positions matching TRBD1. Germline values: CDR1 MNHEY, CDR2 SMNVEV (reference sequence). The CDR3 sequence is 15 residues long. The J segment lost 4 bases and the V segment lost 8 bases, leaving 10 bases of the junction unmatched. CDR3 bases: TGTGCCAGCCACAGGGGTCGGGGAATCACCGGGGAGCTGTTTTTT. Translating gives CASHRGRGITGELFF.

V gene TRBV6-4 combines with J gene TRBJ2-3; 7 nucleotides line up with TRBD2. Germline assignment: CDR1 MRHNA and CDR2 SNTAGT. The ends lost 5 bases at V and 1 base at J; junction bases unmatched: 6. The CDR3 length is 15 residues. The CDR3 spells CASSPSAGGTDTQYF. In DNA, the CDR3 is TGTGCCAGCAGTCCCTCGGCGGGAGGCACAGATACGCAGTATTTT.

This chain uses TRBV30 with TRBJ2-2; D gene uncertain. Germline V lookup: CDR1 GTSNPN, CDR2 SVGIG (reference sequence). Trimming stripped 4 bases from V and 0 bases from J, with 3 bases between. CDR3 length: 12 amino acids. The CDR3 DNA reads TGTGCCTGGACAACGAACACCGGGGAGCTGTTTTTT. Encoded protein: CAWTTNTGELFF. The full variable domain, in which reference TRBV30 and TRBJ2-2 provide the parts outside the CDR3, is SQTIHQWPATLVQPVGSPLSLECTVEGTSNPNLYWYRQAAGRGLQLLFYSVGIGQISSEVPQNLSASRPQDRQFILSSKKLLLSDSGFYLCAWTTNTGELFFGEGSRLTVL.

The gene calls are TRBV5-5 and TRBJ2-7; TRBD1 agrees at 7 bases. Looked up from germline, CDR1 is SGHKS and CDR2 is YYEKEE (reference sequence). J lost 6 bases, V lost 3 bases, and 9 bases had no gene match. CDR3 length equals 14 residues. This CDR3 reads CASSSTPTGVEQYF. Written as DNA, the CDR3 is TGTGCCAGCAGCTCGACGCCTACAGGGGTCGAGCAGTACTTC.

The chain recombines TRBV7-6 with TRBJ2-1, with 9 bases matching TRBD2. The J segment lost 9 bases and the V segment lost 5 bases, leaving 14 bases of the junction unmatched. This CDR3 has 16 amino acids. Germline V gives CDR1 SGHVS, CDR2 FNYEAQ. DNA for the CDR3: TGTGCCAGCAGCCTAACCTCTAGCGGGAAAAACGGTGAGCAGTTCTTC. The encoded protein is CASSLTSSGKNGEQFF.

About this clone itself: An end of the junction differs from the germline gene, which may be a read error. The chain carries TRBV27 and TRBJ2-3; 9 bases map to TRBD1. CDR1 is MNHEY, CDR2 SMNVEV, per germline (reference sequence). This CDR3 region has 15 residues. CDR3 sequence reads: CASSRKDRGTDTQYF. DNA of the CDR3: TGTGCCAGCAGTCGCAAGGACAGGGGCACGGATACGCAGTATTTT.

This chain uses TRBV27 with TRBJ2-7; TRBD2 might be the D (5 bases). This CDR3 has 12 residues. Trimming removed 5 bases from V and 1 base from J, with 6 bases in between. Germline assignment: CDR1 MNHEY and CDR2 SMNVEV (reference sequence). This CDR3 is CASSRGSYEQYF. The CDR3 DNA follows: TGTGCCAGCAGTCGAGGGTCCTACGAGCAGTACTTC.